The 22 T cell receptor beta chains below were found in one sample sequenced in a study of blood T cell repertoires in COVID-19. Data came from immunoSEQ multiplex PCR; TCRdb stores just in-frame clones and leaves some out. The sample gives 65,000 to 100,000 clones, about 80% of which show up once; about 12% is in the top ten. Input material: peripheral blood. These receptors were collected from a human donor in a cohort sampled during active COVID-19.

The chain links TRBV3-1 (or the pseudogene TRBV3-2) to TRBJ1-2; no firm D call. The CDR3 has 15 residues. In germline, CDR1 is LGHDT, CDR2 YNNKEL (reference sequence). The V end was cut by 0 bases, the J end by 4 bases, with 12 bases between. Here the CDR3 reads CASSQDKIPGYGYTF. Here the CDR3 DNA reads TGTGCCAGCAGCCAAGACAAGATTCCCGGCTATGGCTACACCTTC.

This chain uses TRBV7-3 with TRBJ2-7; 9 nucleotides match TRBD1. V dropped 5 bases and J dropped 1; count of bases not matched to a gene: 3. CDR3 length: 14 amino acids. CDR1 and CDR2 (germline): SGHTA, FQGTGA. CDR3 coding DNA: TGTGCCAGCAGCCCAGGGACAGGGTCCTACGAGCAGTACTTC. As protein: CASSPGTGSYEQYF.

This clone showed up just once. J is TRBJ1-1 and V is TRBV19; possibly TRBD1 for D (6 bases). Trimming took off 3 bases at V and 4 bases at J, with 12 bases between the two ends. Per germline, CDR1 LNHDA and CDR2 SQIVND (reference sequence). There are 14 residues in the CDR3. CDR3 coding DNA: TGTGCCAGTAGTATCGGGGGGCTGGGCACTGAAGCTTTCTTT. Protein product: CASSIGGLGTEAFF.

The rearrangement links TRBV5-1 to TRBJ2-2; 8 bases map to TRBD1. J was trimmed by 5 bases and V by 3 bases; bases with no gene match: 6. The CDR3 extends over 15 amino acids. Germline V lookup: CDR1 SGHRS, CDR2 YFSETQ. CDR3 sequence: CASSSAGGRTGELFF. As DNA, the CDR3 is TGCGCCAGCAGCTCGGCAGGGGGCCGGACCGGGGAGCTGTTTTTT.

The rearrangement uses TRBV19 and TRBJ1-2; a weak D match, TRBD1 (6 bases). The germline gives CDR1 LNHDA, CDR2 SQIVND (reference sequence). The CDR3 extends over 18 amino acids. V lost 3 bases, J lost 0 bases, and 20 bases lay in between. In nucleotides, the CDR3 is TGTGCCAGTAGTATGTACCCTGTAGGGGCAGGGGCTAACTATGGCTACACCTTC. Translated: CASSMYPVGAGANYGYTF.

This rearrangement joins TRBV5-1 to TRBJ2-5; possibly TRBD2 for D (5 bases). Trimming stripped 7 bases from V and 7 bases from J, with 17 bases between. The CDR3 sequence is 13 residues long. Germline V gene sequence: CDR1 SGHRS, CDR2 YFSETQ. Written as DNA, the CDR3 is TGCGCCAGCCGTGGGTCGGTCGAGGGGACCCAGTACTTC. This sequence encodes CASRGSVEGTQYF. The full variable domain, rest sourced from reference TRBV5-1 and TRBJ2-5, is KAGVTQTPRYLIKTRGQQVTLSCSPISGHRSVSWYQQTPGQGLQFLFEYFSETQRNKGNFPGRFSGRQFSNSRSEMNVSTLELGDSALYLCASRGSVEGTQYFGPGTRLLVL.

In this sample, this clone turned up a few times. The rearrangement uses TRBV28 and TRBJ2-1; tentative D call: TRBD1 (6 bases). There are 14 residues in the CDR3. Trimming took off 10 bases at V and 5 bases at J, with 18 bases between the two ends. CDR1 is MDHEN, CDR2 SYDVKM, per germline. As DNA, the CDR3 is TGTGCCACCGCACCCGGGACACCCAACAATGAGCAGTTCTTC. This gives the protein CATAPGTPNNEQFF.

This clone was recorded only once. The chain carries TRBV5-4 and TRBJ2-3; 7 bases align to TRBD1. The J segment lost 0 bases and the V segment lost 4 bases, leaving 5 bases of the junction unmatched. The germline V gene encodes CDR1 SGHNT and CDR2 YYREEE (reference sequence). The CDR3 is 15 amino acids. The CDR3 sequence is CASSLGTDSTDTQYF. CDR3 coding DNA: TGTGCCAGCAGCCTCGGGACAGATAGCACAGATACGCAGTATTTT. Variable domain in full (rest from reference TRBV5-4 and TRBJ2-3): ETGVTQSPTHLIKTRGQQVTLRCSSQSGHNTVSWYQQALGQGPQFIFQYYREEENGRGNFPPRFSGLQFPNYSSELNVNALELDDSALYLCASSLGTDSTDTQYFGPGTRLTVL.

V usage is TRBV12-5 and J usage is TRBJ1-2, with D possibly matching TRBD1 (6 bases). CDR3 length: 20 amino acids. Between the trimmed V and J ends, which lost 1 base and 5 bases, there was a span of 29 bases. Germline V lookup: CDR1 LGHNT, CDR2 FRNRAP. The CDR3 sequence: CASGLAQRGFQPGGAYGYTF. CDR3 in DNA: TGTGCTAGTGGTTTGGCGCAAAGGGGGTTCCAGCCGGGAGGCGCATATGGCTACACCTTC. The variable domain in full, with the rest retrieved from reference TRBV12-5 and TRBJ1-2, is DARVTQTPRHKVTEMGQEVTMRCQPILGHNTVFWYRQTMMQGLELLAYFRNRAPLDDSGMPKDRFSAEMPDATLATLKIQPSEPRDSAVYFCASGLAQRGFQPGGAYGYTFGSGTRLTVV.

The gene calls are TRBV27 and TRBJ2-2; TRBD1 matches at 7 bases. The junction had 6 bases not matched to a gene; V was cut back by 2 bases and J by 6 bases. Germline V lookup: CDR1 MNHEY, CDR2 SMNVEV (reference sequence). This CDR3 has 15 residues. The CDR3 DNA follows: TGTGCCAGCAGTTTACGCCAGGGGGTCCCCGGGGAGCTGTTTTTT. It specifies CASSLRQGVPGELFF.

The chain recombines TRBV19 with TRBJ1-3; TRBD1 matches at 8 bases. The CDR3 has 14 amino acids. J lost 3 bases, V lost 6 bases, and 4 bases had no gene match. CDR1 is LNHDA, CDR2 SQIVND, per germline (reference sequence). The DNA of the CDR3 is TGTGCCAGTAGGAGCAGGGGGCTTGGAAACACCATATATTTT. Its protein is CASRSRGLGNTIYF. The full variable domain, in which reference TRBV19 and TRBJ1-3 provide the parts outside the CDR3, is DGGITQSPKYLFRKEGQNVTLSCEQNLNHDAMYWYRQDPGQGLRLIYYSQIVNDFQKGDIAEGYSVSREKKESFPLTVTSAQKNPTAFYLCASRSRGLGNTIYFGEGSWLTVV.

DNA for the CDR3: TGTGCCAGCAGCTCCCGGTACGAGCAGTACTTC. Amino acid sequence: CASSSRYEQYF. The chain combines TRBV7-8 with TRBJ2-7; D unclear. This CDR3 has 11 residues. Trimming shortened V by 4 bases and J by 4 bases, and 5 bases separated the two germline ends. Germline CDR1 reads SGHVS; CDR2 reads FQNEAQ. Combining the CDR3 with reference TRBV7-8 and TRBJ2-7 gives the whole variable domain GAGVSQSPRYKVAKRGQDVALRCDPISGHVSLFWYQQALGQGPEFLTYFQNEAQLDKSGLPSDRFFAERPEGSVSTLKIQRTQQEDSAVYLCASSSRYEQYFGPGTRLTVT.

The chain combines TRBV11-3 with TRBJ2-2, with D unclear. In germline, CDR1 is SGHNT, CDR2 YENEEA. The CDR3 contains 13 residues. V was trimmed by 6 bases and J by 3 bases, leaving 8 bases between them. The CDR3 loop is CASSGAYTGELFF. In nucleotides, the CDR3 is TGTGCCAGCAGTGGAGCGTACACCGGGGAGCTGTTTTTT.

The gene calls are TRBV4-2 and TRBJ2-7, with a tentative D call TRBD1 (5 bases). Germline V CDR1 and CDR2: LGHNA, YNFKEQ. This CDR3 is built from 14 residues. The V gene lost 3 bases and the J gene lost 0 bases, with 9 bases spanning the gap. CDR3 in amino acids: CASSHGDSSYEQYF. CDR3 bases: TGTGCCAGCAGCCACGGAGACAGCTCCTACGAGCAGTACTTC.

This clone occurred a few times. The chain couples TRBV24-1 to TRBJ1-5; D gene ambiguous. There are 12 residues in the CDR3. V lost 9 bases and J lost 7, with 12 bases in between. Germline V CDR1 and CDR2: KGHDR, SFDVKD. The DNA for the CDR3 is TGTGCCACCCTCCAGGAAGGCCAGCCCCAGCATTTT. Translating it yields CATLQEGQPQHF.

J is TRBJ2-3 and V is TRBV24-1, with TRBD2 matching 13 bases. The CDR3 sequence is 18 residues long. Germline CDR1 reads KGHDR; CDR2 reads SFDVKD. J lost 2 bases, V lost 0 bases, and 4 bases had no gene match. The CDR3 protein is CATSDLGLAGAPTDTQYF. The CDR3, as DNA: TGTGCCACCAGTGATTTGGGACTAGCGGGGGCCCCCACAGATACGCAGTATTTT.

The genes are TRBV21-1 and TRBJ1-5. TRBV21-1 is a listed pseudogene. The CDR3 spans 15 residues. This CDR3 is CASSPTGTTNQPQHF. DNA of the CDR3: TGTGCCAGCAGCCCTACAGGGACTACCAATCAGCCCCAGCATTTT.

The chain has TRBV7-3 and TRBJ2-2; 7 bases line up with TRBD1. The CDR3 is made up of 17 amino acids. V shed 4 bases, J shed 2 bases, and the junction held 10 bases outside the gene matches. Germline V gene data show CDR1 as SGHTA and CDR2 as FQGTGA. For the CDR3, the DNA is TGTGCCAGCAGCTATAGACAGGGCCTACTTAACACCGGGGAGCTGTTTTTT. Translation gives CASSYRQGLLNTGELFF.

The chain has TRBV5-6 and TRBJ2-3, with 8 nucleotides matching TRBD2. The CDR3 runs to 15 residues. Trimming took 2 bases from V and 7 from J; bases not matched to a gene: 9. Germline V gene data show CDR1 as SGHDT and CDR2 as YYEEEE. CDR3 region: CASSFGGGSSYTQYF. The CDR3 DNA sequence: TGTGCCAGCAGCTTCGGCGGGGGGTCTTCATATACGCAGTATTTT. Filled out from reference TRBV5-6 and TRBJ2-3, the complete variable domain reads DAGVTQSPTHLIKTRGQQVTLRCSPKSGHDTVSWYQQALGQGPQFIFQYYEEEERQRGNFPDRFSGHQFPNYSSELNVNALLLGDSALYLCASSFGGGSSYTQYFGPGTRLTVL.

V and J are TRBV4-1 and TRBJ2-1; 8 bases are a match to TRBD2. CDR1 is MGHRA and CDR2 is YSYEKL in the germline V gene. This CDR3 is 17 amino acids long. After removal of 3 bases from V and 0 bases from J, the junction contained 7 bases not matched to a gene. The CDR3 DNA is TGCGCCAGCAGCCATCCGAAAGCGGGGGCCTCCTACAATGAGCAGTTCTTC. This codes for CASSHPKAGASYNEQFF.

This chain connects TRBV24-1 to TRBJ2-5; the match to TRBD1 covers 8 bases. In germline, CDR1 is KGHDR, CDR2 SFDVKD. The CDR3 totals 13 residues. The V gene end was trimmed by 10 bases and the J gene end by 4 bases; junction bases not matched to a gene: 7. DNA for the CDR3: TGTGCCACAGACAGGGGAGGTGGAGAGACCCAGTACTTC. Translating gives CATDRGGGETQYF.

The sample holds a few counts of this clone. CDR3 sequence reads: CASSRTRQDNYGYTF. The DNA of the CDR3 is TGTGCCAGCAGTCGTACACGACAGGACAACTATGGCTACACCTTC. V is TRBV2 and J is TRBJ1-2; weak D call: TRBD1 (6 bases). From germline, CDR1 is SNHLY and CDR2 FYNNEI. V was shortened by 5 bases and J by 2 bases, with 15 bases between the two germline ends. This CDR3 is 15 amino acids long.